The clone carrying this TCR beta chain appeared many times. Its antigen is as yet unknown. Using RNA transcripts as the source, TCR beta CDR3 regions were amplified. HTBI primers drove first-round RT-PCR of the TCR CDR3. TCRdb re-analysed the multiplex PCR reads in MiXCR, keeping a single row per CDR3 protein. The table has a few hundred thousand distinct CDR3 sequences, 46% seen once. The data were obtained in a study of T cells in Graves' hyperthyroidism and ophthalmopathy. Study-wide results and caveats: Appearing also in blood were most of the thyroid clonotypes expanded above 0.001. Before onset, ophthalmopathy was predicted by the model a median 6.5 months earlier.

Graves' hyperthyroidism showing no ophthalmopathy progression within 18 months was considered stable. Lactation, pregnancy, other autoimmune disease or uncontrolled infection led to exclusion of patients. This receptor was identified in a woman aged 18-35 years with Graves' hyperthyroidism. Sequenced sample: peripheral blood or thyroid tissue (not recorded which).

Written as DNA, the CDR3 is TGTGCCAGCAGTGAAGTCAGGGCGCAAGAGACCCAGTACTTC. Translation: CASSEVRAQETQYF. The V and J genes are TRBV6-1 and TRBJ2-5; weak D call: TRBD1 (5 bases). This CDR3 is built from 14 residues. The germline V and J ends were trimmed by 1 base and 2 bases, with 8 bases remaining between them. Germline CDR1 is MNHNS and CDR2 is SASEGT.